Presented here are 11 T cell receptor beta chains from one specimen sequenced in a study of T-cell memory formation after mild COVID-19. TCRdb re-called the 5' RACE reads through MiXCR, storing one row per CDR3 protein. The sample consists of about 560,000 distinct CDR3 sequences, roughly 21% of them appearing once. Sequencing was carried out using PBMCs or a T cell subset sorted from them (not recorded which). The receptors shown here come from an adult woman who had mild COVID-19 (a few samples of this study predate the infection). Cell type and time point are not known.

For the CDR3, the DNA is TGTGCCAGCAGCTTAGAGGGAGTGATCACTGAAGCTTTCTTT. Translating gives CASSLEGVITEAFF. This rearrangement joins TRBV7-9 to TRBJ1-1; D gene ambiguous. Germline assignment: CDR1 SEHNR and CDR2 FQNEAQ (reference sequence). This CDR3 comprises 14 residues. V shed 1 base and J shed 4 bases, with 10 bases lying between them.

This clonotype turned up a few times. The chain uses TRBV20-1 and TRBJ2-1; D possibly corresponds to TRBD2 (5 bases). With 0 bases removed from V and 9 bases from J, the gap between germline ends came to 18 bases. This CDR3 has 15 amino acids. The germline CDR1 and CDR2 sequences are DFQATT and SNEGSKA (reference sequence). CDR3 sequence (DNA): TGCAGTGCTAGAGAAACAGTGAGACTAATTGGTGAGCAGTTCTTC. Amino acid sequence: CSARETVRLIGEQFF.

This clonotype was counted between two and nine times. This chain connects TRBV12-3 or TRBV12-4 to TRBJ1-6; 7 bases map to TRBD1. The length of the CDR3 is 15 residues. V lost 7 bases to trimming and J lost 2 bases; unmatched junction nucleotides: 5. The CDR3 loop is CASTHRGTYNSPLHF. DNA of the CDR3: TGTGCCAGCACCCACAGGGGTACCTATAATTCACCCCTCCACTTT.

The rearrangement links TRBV20-1 to TRBJ1-2; D remains ambiguous. CDR1 DFQATT and CDR2 SNEGSKA come from the germline V gene (reference sequence). This CDR3 contains 12 residues. V was trimmed by 6 bases and J by 10 bases, leaving 18 bases between them. CDR3 region: CSASRRRVDYTF. Here the CDR3 DNA reads TGCAGTGCAAGTCGTCGCCGGGTCGACTACACCTTC.

Points on this clonotype: Germline and junction disagree at one end, which may indicate a read error. The chain recombines TRBV23-1 with TRBJ2-7; D might be TRBD1 (6 bases). TRBV23-1 is an ORF, with its function uncertain. The CDR3 length is 11 residues. The CDR3 here is CASSHSPGHHF. CDR3 coding DNA: TGCGCCAGCAGTCATTCTCCGGGACACCACTTC.

This clonotype was seen a handful of times. V is TRBV28 and J is TRBJ2-6; 12 bases map to TRBD1. There are 19 residues in the CDR3. With V trimmed by 5 bases and J by 0 bases, 8 bases remained unmatched. Germline lookup yields CDR1 MDHEN and CDR2 SYDVKM. The CDR3 here is CASSGGTGGVRSGANVLTF. The CDR3 DNA is TGTGCCAGCAGTGGTGGGACAGGGGGCGTTCGCTCTGGGGCCAACGTCCTGACTTTC.

This chain joins TRBV5-6 and TRBJ2-3; no reliable D call. Per the germline V gene, CDR1 is SGHDT and CDR2 is YYEEEE. The CDR3 is 14 amino acids. V was pared by 3 bases and J by 0 bases, with 8 bases between. The CDR3 nucleotides are TGTGCCAGCAGCTGGACCATAAGCACAGATACGCAGTATTTT. Protein: CASSWTISTDTQYF. The entire variable domain, with the rest obtained from reference TRBV5-6 and TRBJ2-3, is as follows: DAGVTQSPTHLIKTRGQQVTLRCSPKSGHDTVSWYQQALGQGPQFIFQYYEEEERQRGNFPDRFSGHQFPNYSSELNVNALLLGDSALYLCASSWTISTDTQYFGPGTRLTVL.

This chain joins TRBV5-1 and TRBJ2-7; no firm D call. Trimming shortened V by 1 base and J by 2 bases, and 7 bases separated the two germline ends. The CDR3 covers 13 residues. Germline V gene data show CDR1 as SGHRS and CDR2 as YFSETQ. CDR3 in DNA: TGCGCCAGCAGCTTGCGGGTCACCTACGAGCAGTACTTC. As protein: CASSLRVTYEQYF. The full variable domain, with the rest looked up from reference TRBV5-1 and TRBJ2-7, is KAGVTQTPRYLIKTRGQQVTLSCSPISGHRSVSWYQQTPGQGLQFLFEYFSETQRNKGNFPGRFSGRQFSNSRSEMNVSTLELGDSALYLCASSLRVTYEQYFGPGTRLTVT.

This clonotype was counted only a few times. One end of the junction fails to match germline, which may point to a read error. The chain carries TRBV27 and TRBJ1-2, with 7 positions matching TRBD1. The CDR3 length is 14 residues. Germline V gives CDR1 MNHEY, CDR2 SMNVEV (reference sequence). CDR3 sequence reads: CASSGDRDLYRYTF. The CDR3 DNA sequence: TGTGCCAGCAGTGGAGACAGGGACCTCTATCGCTACACCTTC.

This clonotype was seen a handful of times. The CDR3 is CASSTGPFFLNTEAFF. The DNA of the CDR3 is TGCGCCAGCAGCACGGGCCCTTTCTTTTTGAACACTGAAGCTTTCTTT. The V and J genes are TRBV5-1 and TRBJ1-1; D gene ambiguous. Per the germline V gene, CDR1 is SGHRS and CDR2 is YFSETQ. The CDR3 spans 16 residues. V was cut by 4 bases and J by 0 bases, with 16 bases left in between.

V and J are TRBV27 and TRBJ2-7; 11 nucleotides align to TRBD2. Germline CDR1 is MNHEY and CDR2 is SMNVEV (reference sequence). This CDR3 has 16 residues. V was clipped by 6 bases and J by 4 bases; unmatched bases: 11. The CDR3 region has the DNA TGTGCCAGCAGCAGTCCTCTAGCGGGAGGTCGTTACGAGCAGTACTTC. Translating gives CASSSPLAGGRYEQYF.